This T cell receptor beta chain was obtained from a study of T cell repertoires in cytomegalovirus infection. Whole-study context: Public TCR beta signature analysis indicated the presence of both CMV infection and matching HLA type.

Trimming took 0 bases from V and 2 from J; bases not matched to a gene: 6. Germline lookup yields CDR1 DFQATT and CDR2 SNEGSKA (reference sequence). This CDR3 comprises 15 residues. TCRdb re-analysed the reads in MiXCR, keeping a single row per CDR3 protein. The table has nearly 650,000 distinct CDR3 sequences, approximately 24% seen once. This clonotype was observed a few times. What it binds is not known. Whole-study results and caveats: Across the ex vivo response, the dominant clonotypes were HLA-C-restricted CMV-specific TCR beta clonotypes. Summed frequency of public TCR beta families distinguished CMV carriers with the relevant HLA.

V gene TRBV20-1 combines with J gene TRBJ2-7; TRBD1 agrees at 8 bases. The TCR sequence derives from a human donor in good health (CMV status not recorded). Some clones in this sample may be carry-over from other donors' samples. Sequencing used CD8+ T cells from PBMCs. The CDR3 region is CSARDLTGETYEQYF. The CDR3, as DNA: TGCAGTGCTAGAGACCTGACAGGGGAAACCTACGAGCAGTACTTC.